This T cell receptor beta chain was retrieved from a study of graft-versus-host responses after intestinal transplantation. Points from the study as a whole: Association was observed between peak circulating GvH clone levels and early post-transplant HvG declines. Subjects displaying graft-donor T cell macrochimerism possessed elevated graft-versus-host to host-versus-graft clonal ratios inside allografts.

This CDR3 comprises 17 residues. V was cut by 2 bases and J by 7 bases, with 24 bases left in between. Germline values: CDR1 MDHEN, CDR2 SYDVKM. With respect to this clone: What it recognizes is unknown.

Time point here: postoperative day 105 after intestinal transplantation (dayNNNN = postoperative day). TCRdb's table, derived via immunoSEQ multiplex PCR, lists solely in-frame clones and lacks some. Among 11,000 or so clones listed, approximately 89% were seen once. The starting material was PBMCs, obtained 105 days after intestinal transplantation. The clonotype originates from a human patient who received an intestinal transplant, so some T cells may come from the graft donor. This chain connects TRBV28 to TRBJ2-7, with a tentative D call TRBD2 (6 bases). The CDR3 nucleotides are TGTGCCAGCAGTTTAGTCTCTGGCGGAGCGGGTAGGTGGGAGCAGTACTTC. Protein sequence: CASSLVSGGAGRWEQYF.